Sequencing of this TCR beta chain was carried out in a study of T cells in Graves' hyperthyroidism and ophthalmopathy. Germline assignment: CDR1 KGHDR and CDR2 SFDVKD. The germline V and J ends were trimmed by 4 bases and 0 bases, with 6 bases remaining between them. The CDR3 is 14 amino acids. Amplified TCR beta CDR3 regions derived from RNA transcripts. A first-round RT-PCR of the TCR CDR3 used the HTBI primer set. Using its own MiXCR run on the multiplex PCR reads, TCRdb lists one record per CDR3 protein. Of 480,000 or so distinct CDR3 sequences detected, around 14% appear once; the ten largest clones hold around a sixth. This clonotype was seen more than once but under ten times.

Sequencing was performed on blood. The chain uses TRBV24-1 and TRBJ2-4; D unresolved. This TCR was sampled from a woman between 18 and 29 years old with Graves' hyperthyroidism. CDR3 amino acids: CATSEDGAKNIQYF. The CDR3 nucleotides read TGTGCCACCAGTGAGGACGGAGCCAAAAACATTCAGTACTTC.